This T cell receptor beta chain was obtained from a study of shared clonotypes between healthy human individuals. As concerns this clone: Its target is unknown.

Study-wide results and limits: Rarefaction showed that sequencing of sorted subsets was incomplete (despite large depth). Investigators expected sequencing depth to affect clonotype sharing among donors.

V was clipped by 2 bases and J by 5 bases; unmatched bases: 8. The CDR3 extends over 16 amino acids. The germline CDR1 and CDR2 sequences are SGHVS and FQNEAQ. Source study methods: Quality scores were absent from the junction-only immunoSEQ sequences, so filtering differed. TCRdb keeps only in-frame clones here, not all; method: immunoSEQ multiplex PCR. D and trimming come from the DNA, and the V and J calls and clone size come from that table. The profile shows more than 2,000,000 clones, 93% of them singletons. In the CD4+ fraction, cells were divided into CD45RA+ naive and CD45RA-negative memory subsets.

Sequenced input: naive CD4+ T cells from PBMCs. Subset meaning: CD45RA+ positively selected. This TCR came from a man younger than 35 in good health. Some clones in this sample may be carry-over from other donors' samples. The V gene is TRBV7-8, the J gene TRBJ2-2; 7 nucleotides agree with TRBD1. The CDR3 is CASSLSAQGRTGELFF. CDR3 DNA sequence: TGTGCCAGCAGCTTAAGCGCACAGGGGCGTACCGGGGAGCTGTTTTTT.